These 21 T cell receptor beta chains came from one sample sequenced in a study of blood T cells in healthy people across ages. PCR was performed a second time for roughly 6 to 12 cycles using a sample-barcoded 5' primer and a J-beta primer mix. TCRdb analysed the 5' RACE reads with MiXCR anew, one entry per CDR3 protein. The sample has 1.5 million to 2 million distinct CDR3 sequences; roughly 49% are singletons. Source material: blood. These receptor sequences come from a woman in her forties in good health.

The rearrangement uses TRBV6-2 or TRBV6-3 and TRBJ1-5, with 8 nucleotides matching TRBD1. This CDR3 is 14 amino acids long. Germline loops: CDR1 MNHEY, CDR2 SVGEGT. V lost 8 bases to trimming and J lost 7 bases; unmatched junction nucleotides: 10. The CDR3 is CASAPDRVRQPQHF. The CDR3 DNA reads as TGTGCCAGCGCCCCGGACAGGGTTCGGCAGCCCCAGCATTTT.

The rearrangement uses TRBV10-2 and TRBJ2-1; 7 nucleotides line up with TRBD1. This CDR3 is built from 15 residues. The germline V gene has CDR1 WSHSY and CDR2 SAAADI. The trim removed 7 bases at V and 7 bases at J, leaving 13 bases unmatched. In DNA form, the CDR3 reads TGCGCCAGCACCTGGACAGGTCCCCGGCAGAATGAGCAGTTCTTC. Its translation: CASTWTGPRQNEQFF.

The rearrangement joins TRBV4-3 to TRBJ2-7; D may be TRBD2 (6 bases). The CDR3 is 15 amino acids. V dropped 1 base and J dropped 4 bases, with 14 bases sitting between them. CDR1 is LGHNA, CDR2 YSLEER, per germline. The CDR3 spells CASSQVAGSEYEQYF. The CDR3 region has the DNA TGCGCCAGCAGCCAAGTCGCGGGGAGTGAGTACGAGCAGTACTTC.

J is TRBJ2-1 and V is TRBV3-1; the D gene could be TRBD1 or TRBD2 (5 bases each). The germline gives CDR1 LGHDT, CDR2 YNNKEL (reference sequence). V shed 0 bases and J shed 7 bases, with 19 bases lying between them. This CDR3 has 17 residues. The CDR3 coding sequence is TGTGCCAGCAGCCAAGATTCCCGAGTCGGGGCCTTAAATGAGCAGTTCTTC. Translated: CASSQDSRVGALNEQFF.

The chain joins TRBV20-1 to TRBJ2-1; TRBD2 matches 7 bases. CDR1 is DFQATT and CDR2 is SNEGSKA in the germline V gene (reference sequence). The CDR3 runs 13 residues. In DNA, the CDR3 is TGCAGCGGTTGGAGCGGGATAACCCGGGAGCAGTTCTTC. Translation: CSGWSGITREQFF.

This clonotype has more than one count but fewer than ten. The chain is built from TRBV6-6 and TRBJ2-7, with D hard to call. V gave up 8 bases and J gave up 4 bases, with 18 bases separating them. Germline V gene lookup returns CDR1 MNHNY and CDR2 SVGAGI (reference sequence). This CDR3 spans 14 amino acids. CDR3 nucleotide sequence: TGTGCCAGCGCGCCCGATCGTGGAACGTACGAGCAGTACTTC. It encodes CASAPDRGTYEQYF.

This sequence joins TRBV6-1 and TRBJ2-1; 8 bases align to TRBD2. J gave up 7 bases and V 8 bases, and 10 bases lay outside the gene matches. Germline V gives CDR1 MNHNS, CDR2 SASEGT. The CDR3 loop spans 14 amino acids. The CDR3 reads CASPRRGARNEQFF. The CDR3, as DNA: TGTGCCAGCCCGAGGCGGGGGGCTAGGAATGAGCAGTTCTTC.

The V and J genes are TRBV7-8 and TRBJ2-5, with a possible D match to TRBD2 (7 bases). The J call may be incorrect, as the DNA end agrees better with TRBJ2-7. The CDR3 length is 17 residues. Per the germline V gene, CDR1 is SGHVS and CDR2 is FQNEAQ. DNA of the CDR3: TGTGCCAGCAGCTTATCTTTAGGGGGGGCCAGGGATGGCGAGCAGTACTTC. Translated: CASSLSLGGARDGEQYF.

The V call is TRBV27, the J call TRBJ1-4; 7 bases map to TRBD1. Germline CDR1 is MNHEY and CDR2 is SMNVEV (reference sequence). The CDR3 loop spans 16 amino acids. After removal of 0 bases from V and 7 bases from J, the junction contained 8 bases not matched to a gene. This chain's CDR3 is CASSLSRGGAGEKLFF. CDR3 nucleotide sequence: TGTGCCAGCAGTTTATCTCGAGGGGGCGCCGGTGAAAAACTGTTTTTT. The whole variable domain, filled in from reference TRBV27 and TRBJ1-4, reads EAQVTQNPRYLITVTGKKLTVTCSQNMNHEYMSWYRQDPGLGLRQIYYSMNVEVTDKGDVPEGYKVSRKEKRNFPLILESPSPNQTSLYFCASSLSRGGAGEKLFFGSGTQLSVL.

The chain uses TRBV6-5 and TRBJ2-6, with D unclear. The V end lost 0 bases, the J end lost 0 bases, and 12 bases lay between the germline ends. The CDR3 runs to 18 residues. The germline gives CDR1 MNHEY, CDR2 SVGAGI. CDR3 nucleotide sequence: TGTGCCAGCAGTTACTCGGTGATAGGCTTCTCTGGGGCCAACGTCCTGACTTTC. Translation: CASSYSVIGFSGANVLTF.

Regarding this clonotype: One junction end disagrees with the germline gene, perhaps due to a read error. The V and J genes are TRBV27 and TRBJ2-5; D is perhaps TRBD2 (6 bases). This CDR3 is 14 amino acids long. Germline values: CDR1 MNHEY, CDR2 SMNVEV (reference sequence). The CDR3, as DNA: TGTGCCGGCAGGGACTGGGGGTCGAGAGAGACCCAGTACTTC. Encoded protein: CAGRDWGSRETQYF.

This clonotype has a handful of counts. The chain employs TRBV4-1 and TRBJ2-3, with 9 bases fitting TRBD1. This CDR3 region has 15 residues. The germline V gene has CDR1 MGHRA and CDR2 YSYEKL. V shed 4 bases, J shed 4 bases, and the junction held 6 bases outside the gene matches. CDR3 sequence reads: CASSRRDRVPDTQYF. The CDR3 nucleotides are TGCGCCAGCAGCCGCCGGGACAGGGTCCCAGATACGCAGTATTTT.

This sequence joins TRBV28 and TRBJ2-3; 9 nucleotides line up with TRBD2. The CDR3 extends over 17 amino acids. After removal of 1 base from V and 2 bases from J, the junction contained 7 bases not matched to a gene. Germline-derived CDR1 and CDR2 are MDHEN and SYDVKM. CDR3 loop: CASSLSRLAEDTDTQYF. CDR3 nucleotides: TGTGCCAGCAGTTTATCCCGACTAGCGGAGGACACAGATACGCAGTATTTT. Full variable domain (outside the CDR3, taken from reference TRBV28 and TRBJ2-3): DVKVTQSSRYLVKRTGEKVFLECVQDMDHENMFWYRQDPGLGLRLIYFSYDVKMKEKGDIPEGYSVSREKKERFSLILESASTNQTSMYLCASSLSRLAEDTDTQYFGPGTRLTVL.

This chain uses TRBV10-3 with TRBJ1-4, with unresolved D. The germline V gene has CDR1 ENHRY and CDR2 SYGVKD. This CDR3 contains 15 residues. V gave up 5 bases and J gave up 8 bases, with 18 bases separating them. CDR3 sequence (DNA): TGTGCCATCAGTCCCACTGACGGGAGGGTCGAAAAACTGTTTTTT. This encodes CAISPTDGRVEKLFF.

This sequence joins TRBV5-1 and TRBJ2-7, with 7 bases aligning to TRBD1. Losses at the gene ends were 5 bases for V and 7 bases for J; bases not matched to a gene: 12. Germline lookup yields CDR1 SGHRS and CDR2 YFSETQ. The CDR3 is made up of 14 amino acids. Here the CDR3 reads CASSQNRGFGEQYF. The CDR3 nucleotides are TGCGCCAGCAGTCAAAACAGGGGCTTTGGAGAGCAGTACTTC.

This chain uses TRBV5-1 with TRBJ2-7; 8 bases line up with TRBD2. The length of the CDR3 is 20 residues. Germline loops: CDR1 SGHRS, CDR2 YFSETQ. J was trimmed by 0 bases and V by 4 bases; bases with no gene match: 21. The CDR3 nucleotides are TGCGCCAGCAGCAGGGACACCGGGACTAGAGACGCCCCGACCTCCTACGAGCAGTACTTC. Protein sequence: CASSRDTGTRDAPTSYEQYF.

The chain combines TRBV5-1 with TRBJ1-6; no clear D. The CDR3 runs to 13 residues. The germline V gene encodes CDR1 SGHRS and CDR2 YFSETQ. The V and J ends lost 4 bases and 10 bases respectively, with 12 bases between them. The DNA of the CDR3 is TGCGCCAGCAGCCCCAGTGGTGAATCACCCCTCCACTTT. It translates to CASSPSGESPLHF.

CDR3 DNA: TGCAGTGCTAGAGATGTACTAGCGGGGGTGAAACTCACAGATACGCAGTATTTT. This codes for CSARDVLAGVKLTDTQYF. The chain couples TRBV20-1 to TRBJ2-3; TRBD2 aligns across 11 bases. CDR3 size: 18 residues. Per the germline V gene, CDR1 is DFQATT and CDR2 is SNEGSKA (reference sequence). V lost 0 bases, J lost 2 bases, and 10 bases stayed unmatched.

V usage is TRBV6-2 or TRBV6-3 and J usage is TRBJ2-7; D may be TRBD1 (6 bases). Per the germline V gene, CDR1 is MNHEY and CDR2 is SVGEGT. Trimming cost V 2 bases and J 5 bases, with 13 bases left between them. The CDR3 consists of 14 residues. DNA for the CDR3: TGTGCCAGCAGTTACGGACCTTCAGGGGACGAGCAGTACTTC. Translated, it gives CASSYGPSGDEQYF.

The chain joins TRBV7-9 to TRBJ2-1, with a tentative D call TRBD1 (5 bases). The length of the CDR3 is 18 residues. V was cut by 10 bases and J by 7 bases, with 32 bases left in between. Germline-derived CDR1 and CDR2 are SEHNR and FQNEAQ (reference sequence). The CDR3 DNA follows: TGTGCCACCACACAGGTTAGGAGCGAAGTACAAGGTGCGAATGAGCAGTTCTTC. Protein: CATTQVRSEVQGANEQFF.

This chain joins TRBV20-1 and TRBJ2-1; D is possibly TRBD2 (7 bases). The germline V gene has CDR1 DFQATT and CDR2 SNEGSKA (reference sequence). Trimming took 0 bases from V and 10 from J, leaving 16 bases between them. The CDR3 totals 14 residues. The CDR3 DNA reads as TGCAGTGCTAGAGATGGTGGGGGGGCCTGGGAGCAGTTCTTC. Protein sequence: CSARDGGGAWEQFF.